This TCR beta chain was retrieved from a study of cytomegalovirus exposure and HLA in healthy donors. General study points: In vitro confirmation showed a few CMV-associated chains to be CMV antigen specific.

Generated by immunoSEQ multiplex PCR, the TCRdb table keeps only in-frame clones and is missing some. This sample has about 64,000 clones; approximately 95% occur once, and the top ten carry roughly 6.3%. Looked up from germline, CDR1 is SGHDT and CDR2 is YYEEEE. This CDR3 comprises 15 residues. V dropped 2 bases and J dropped 7; count of bases not matched to a gene: 4. As to this clone: As yet, its antigen is unknown.

The chain carries TRBV5-6 and TRBJ2-7; 15 bases fit TRBD2. The sample comprised PBMCs. This clonotype was obtained from a woman younger than 35 in good health and CMV-seropositive. CDR3 sequence: CASSFGLAGGGEQYF. CDR3 DNA sequence: TGTGCCAGCAGCTTCGGACTAGCGGGAGGGGGGGAGCAGTACTTC.